The rows below give T cell receptor beta chains drawn from one sample of a study of neoadjuvant anti-PD-1 for oral cavity cancer. Measured with immunoSEQ multiplex PCR; TCRdb has only the in-frame clones, and not every one. Of approximately 74,000 clones in the sample, about 80% were seen once. This material consisted of PBMCs, taken before nivolumab (anti-PD-1) treatment. The origin of the receptors is a person aged 35-79 years with oral cavity squamous cell carcinoma. CDR3s include the opening cysteine and the closing phenylalanine or tryptophan. D genes are given only for firm matches. Rows may omit the clone size; those that give it use once, few, many or a size class.

d_call j_call clone_size v_call cdr3_aa cdr3_nt
- TRBJ1-3 - TRBV5-1 CASSLAFPETGNTIYF TGCGCCAGCAGCTTGGCCTTCCCCGAGACTGGAAACACCATATATTTT
TRBD1 TRBJ2-7 - TRBV11-2 CASSLDLGTALPYEQYF TGTGCCAGCAGCTTAGATCTCGGGACAGCCCTCCCCTACGAGCAGTACTTC
TRBD1 TRBJ1-5 - TRBV30 CAWSQTGGVGQPQHF TGTGCCTGGAGTCAGACAGGGGGGGTCGGACAGCCCCAGCATTTT
- TRBJ2-7 - TRBV30 CAWSKGPGSYEQYF TGTGCCTGGAGTAAGGGGCCCGGCTCCTACGAGCAGTACTTC
- TRBJ2-3 - TRBV5-1 CASSLPLSAGDTQYF TGCGCCAGCAGCTTGCCCTTGAGTGCCGGAGATACGCAGTATTTT
- TRBJ2-2 - TRBV5-1 CASSLGGAGVTGELFF TGCGCCAGCAGTTTGGGAGGAGCAGGTGTGACCGGGGAGCTGTTTTTT
- TRBJ2-7 - TRBV7-2 CASSLHTLYEQYF TGTGCCAGCAGCTTACACACCCTCTACGAGCAGTACTTC
TRBD1 TRBJ1-2 - TRBV5-6 CASSAATPGQGAENYGYTF TGTGCCAGCAGCGCCGCCACCCCGGGACAGGGGGCGGAGAACTATGGCTACACCTTC
TRBD2 TRBJ2-1 - TRBV29-1 CSVDSVPGGRYNEQFF TGCAGCGTTGACTCGGTTCCGGGAGGACGATACAATGAGCAGTTCTTC
TRBD1 TRBJ2-2 - TRBV19 CASRGTGDTGELFF TGTGCCAGTAGGGGGACAGGCGACACCGGGGAGCTGTTTTTT
TRBD1 TRBJ1-2 once TRBV14 CASSPRDRGYYGYTF TGTGCCAGCAGCCCGCGGGACAGGGGGTATTATGGCTACACCTTC
TRBD1 TRBJ1-1 few TRBV5-1 CASSPDRGHTEAFF TGCGCCAGCAGCCCGGACAGGGGCCACACTGAAGCTTTCTTT
TRBD1 TRBJ2-4 - TRBV10-3 CAISDEGADRDIQYF TGTGCCATCAGTGATGAGGGGGCCGATAGAGACATTCAGTACTTC
- TRBJ2-1 - TRBV21-1 CASTPALSTGYKREGSNEQFF TGTGCCAGCACCCCTGCGCTCTCGACAGGGTACAAGCGGGAGGGTTCTAATGAGCAGTTCTTC
- TRBJ2-5 - TRBV6-1 CASSPGAMRGGTQYF TGTGCCAGCAGCCCGGGGGCCATGAGGGGAGGGACCCAGTACTTC
TRBD1 TRBJ2-1 - TRBV29-1 CSVPIQGAGNEQFF TGCAGCGTACCTATACAGGGGGCTGGTAATGAGCAGTTCTTC
- TRBJ1-2 once TRBV29-1 CSVGGADSNYGYTF TGCAGCGTTGGGGGGGCCGACTCTAACTATGGCTACACCTTC
TRBD1 TRBJ2-7 - TRBV6-1 CASRQGAYEQYF TGTGCCAGCAGACAGGGGGCATACGAGCAGTACTTC
- TRBJ2-1 - TRBV29-1 CSVGFRGSYNEQFF TGCAGCGTTGGGTTTAGGGGTTCCTACAATGAGCAGTTCTTC
- TRBJ2-2 - TRBV5-1 CASSEGRDKGGELFF TGCGCCAGCAGCGAGGGACGAGACAAGGGCGGGGAGCTGTTTTTT
- TRBJ1-2 - TRBV18 CASSPQLESYYGYTF TGTGCCAGCTCACCACAGTTGGAGTCTTACTATGGCTACACCTTC
TRBD1 TRBJ2-7 - TRBV30 CAWSGQGREQYF TGTGCCTGGAGTGGACAGGGGCGCGAGCAGTACTTC
- TRBJ2-1 few TRBV25-1 CASSESNSPYNEQFF TGTGCCAGCAGTGAATCGAACTCCCCCTACAATGAGCAGTTCTTC
- TRBJ2-5 - TRBV4-1 CASSQDRERTQQETQYF TGCGCCAGCAGCCAAGATAGAGAGCGAACCCAACAAGAGACCCAGTACTTC
TRBD1 TRBJ1-1 few TRBV30 CAWTKGDRNTEAFF TGTGCCTGGACCAAGGGGGACAGGAACACTGAAGCTTTCTTT
TRBD2 TRBJ2-7 few TRBV5-4 CASSLEGWGSGRDEQYF TGTGCCAGCAGCTTGGAGGGTTGGGGTAGCGGGAGGGACGAGCAGTACTTC
- TRBJ1-2 - TRBV10-3 CAISDRRDYGYTF TGTGCCATCAGTGACAGGAGGGACTATGGCTACACCTTC
- TRBJ2-3 - TRBV30 CAWSDSRDTQYF TGTGCCTGGAGTGATTCCAGAGATACGCAGTATTTT
- TRBJ1-2 - TRBV19 CASSERTPRITF TGTGCCAGTAGCGAAAGGACCCCCAGGATCACCTTC
- TRBJ2-5 - TRBV10-2 CASSDWGRGLGETQYF TGCGCCAGCAGTGATTGGGGGAGAGGGCTTGGAGAGACCCAGTACTTC
- TRBJ2-1 - TRBV7-2 CASSPIWERSNEQFF TGTGCCAGCAGCCCCATTTGGGAGCGAAGTAATGAGCAGTTCTTC
- TRBJ2-1 - TRBV7-3 CASSLTHSSYNEQFF TGTGCCAGCAGCCTCACCCATAGCTCCTACAATGAGCAGTTCTTC
- TRBJ1-1 - TRBV11-2 CASRGAHPNTEAFF TGTGCCAGCAGGGGAGCCCACCCGAACACTGAAGCTTTCTTT
- TRBJ1-4 - TRBV5-1 CASSEAEKLFF TGCGCCAGCAGCGAGGCGGAAAAACTGTTTTTT
TRBD2 TRBJ2-7 - TRBV6-1 CASTLGLAGSEQYF TGTGCCAGCACCCTGGGACTAGCGGGAAGCGAGCAGTACTTC
TRBD2 TRBJ2-5 - TRBV2 CASIRWEGEETQYF TGTGCCAGCATTAGGTGGGAGGGAGAAGAGACCCAGTACTTC
- TRBJ2-1 - TRBV7-9 CASSFDAFRNEQFF TGTGCCAGCAGCTTTGATGCGTTTAGGAATGAGCAGTTCTTC
- TRBJ2-3 few TRBV2 CASRGDFNFNTQYF TGTGCCAGCAGAGGAGACTTTAATTTTAATACGCAGTATTTT
TRBD1 TRBJ1-1 - TRBV2 CATDPGGSEAFF TGTGCTACAGACCCAGGGGGCTCTGAAGCTTTCTTT
- TRBJ2-7 - TRBV7-9 CASTESSAYEQYF TGTGCCAGCACCGAGTCGTCTGCCTACGAGCAGTACTTC
- TRBJ2-5 - TRBV2 CASAGDSRETQYF TGTGCCAGCGCCGGAGACAGCCGAGAGACCCAGTACTTC
- TRBJ2-7 - TRBV5-6 CASSRAYEQYF TGTGCCAGCAGCCGGGCCTACGAGCAGTACTTC
- TRBJ1-3 - TRBV5-1 CASRLEDAGNTIYF TGCGCCAGCAGGCTGGAGGACGCGGGAAACACCATATATTTT
TRBD2 TRBJ2-2 - TRBV7-7 CASSLEASGRALTGELFF TGTGCTAGCAGCTTAGAGGCTAGCGGGAGGGCCCTCACCGGGGAGCTGTTTTTT
- TRBJ1-2 once TRBV6-1 CASSEGVGGRADGYTF TGTGCCAGCAGTGAAGGGGTAGGGGGGAGGGCGGATGGCTACACCTTC
TRBD1 TRBJ2-7 - TRBV28 CASRSGTGGGEQYF TGTGCCAGCAGGTCCGGGACAGGGGGTGGCGAGCAGTACTTC
- TRBJ2-3 once TRBV12-5 CASGSLRGTDTQYF TGTGCTAGTGGTTCTTTGCGGGGCACAGATACGCAGTATTTT